The sequence of this T cell receptor (beta chain) was determined in a study of blood T cell repertoires in COVID-19. Whole-study context: Sources were T cells, B-cell-depleted T cells, or PBMCs; the material itself was cDNA or gDNA.

Germline CDR1 reads SGHTA; CDR2 reads FQGTGA. The V end lost 4 bases, the J end lost 6 bases, and 12 bases lay between the germline ends. CDR3 length: 13 residues. Method: immunoSEQ multiplex PCR; TCRdb's copy keeps in-frame clones and lacks some. The sample has more than 200,000 clones; around 89% are singletons. Clinical history as reported by participants underpinned cohort assignment. This receptor was obtained from a woman under 40 who had recovered from COVID-19. The sample consisted of PBMCs or T cells enriched from blood (not recorded which). The genes are TRBV7-3 and TRBJ1-2; weak D call: TRBD1 (6 bases). The CDR3 DNA reads as TGTGCCAGCAGCTCCCCCGGGACACATGGCTACACCTTC. It translates to CASSSPGTHGYTF.